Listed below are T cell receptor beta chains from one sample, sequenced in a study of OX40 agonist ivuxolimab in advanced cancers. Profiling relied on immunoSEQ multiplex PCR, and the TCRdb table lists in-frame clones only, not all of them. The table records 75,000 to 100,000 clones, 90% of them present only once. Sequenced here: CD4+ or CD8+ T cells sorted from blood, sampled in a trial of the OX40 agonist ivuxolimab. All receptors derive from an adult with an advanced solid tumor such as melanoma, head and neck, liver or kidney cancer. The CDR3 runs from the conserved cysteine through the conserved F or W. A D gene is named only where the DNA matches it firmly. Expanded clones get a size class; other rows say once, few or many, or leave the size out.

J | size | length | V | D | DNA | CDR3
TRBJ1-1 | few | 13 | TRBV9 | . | TGTGCCAGCAACCCGACAGATTACACTGAAGCTTTCTTT | CASNPTDYTEAFF
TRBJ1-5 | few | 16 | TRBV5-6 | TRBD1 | TGTGCCAGCAGCCCACGGACAGGGAATAGCAATCAGCCCCAGCATTTT | CASSPRTGNSNQPQHF
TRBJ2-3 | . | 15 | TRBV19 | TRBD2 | TGTGCCAGTAGTCCCCTCGGACTAGCGGGGCCGACGCAGTATTTT | CASSPLGLAGPTQYF
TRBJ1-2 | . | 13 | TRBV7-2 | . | TGTGCCAGCAGCCAAACAGGGAACTATGGCTACACCTTC | CASSQTGNYGYTF
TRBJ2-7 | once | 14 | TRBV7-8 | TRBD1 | TGTGCCAGCAGCTTAAGGGACAGGGCCTACGAGCAGTACTTC | CASSLRDRAYEQYF
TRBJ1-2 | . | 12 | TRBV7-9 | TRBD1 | TGTGCCAGCAGCCGAGACAGGGGTGGCTACACCTTC | CASSRDRGGYTF
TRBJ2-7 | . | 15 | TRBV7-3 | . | TGTGCCAGCAGCTTAACGCAGGCGAACTCCTACGAGCAGTACTTC | CASSLTQANSYEQYF
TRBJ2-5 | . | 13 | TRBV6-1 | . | TGTGCCAGCATCGAGGGCATCGGGGAGACCCAGTACTTC | CASIEGIGETQYF
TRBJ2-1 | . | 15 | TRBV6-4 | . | TGTGCCAGCAGTGTAAAGCGGAGCTCCTACAATGAGCAGTTCTTC | CASSVKRSSYNEQFF
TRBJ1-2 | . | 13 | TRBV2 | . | TGTGCCAGCAGTGAAGGGGGTTTTGATGGCTACACCTTC | CASSEGGFDGYTF
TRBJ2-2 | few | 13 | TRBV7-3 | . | TGTGCCAGCAGCTTCGGTTTTACCGGGGAGCTGTTTTTT | CASSFGFTGELFF
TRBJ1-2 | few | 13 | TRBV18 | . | TGTGCCAGCTCACCGGACAGTTCGGAGGGCTACACCTTC | CASSPDSSEGYTF
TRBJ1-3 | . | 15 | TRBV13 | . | TGTGCCAGCAGCTCCCGCAGGGATCCCGGAAACACCATATATTTT | CASSSRRDPGNTIYF
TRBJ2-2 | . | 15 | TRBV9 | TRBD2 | TGTGCCAGCAGCGTAACTAGCGCGAACACCGGGGAGCTGTTTTTT | CASSVTSANTGELFF
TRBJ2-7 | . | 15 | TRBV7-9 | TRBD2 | TGTGCCAGCAGCTTATCGGCTAGCGGGAGCCCCGAGCAGTACTTC | CASSLSASGSPEQYF
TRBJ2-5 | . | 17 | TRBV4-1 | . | TGCGCCAGCAGGCCTAAGACGGGGGCAGCGGGAAGGGAGACCCAGTACTTC | CASRPKTGAAGRETQYF
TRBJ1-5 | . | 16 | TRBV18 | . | TGTGCCAGCTCATCTGGTCCCCACCTAATCAATCAGCCCCAGCATTTT | CASSSGPHLINQPQHF
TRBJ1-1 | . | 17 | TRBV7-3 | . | TGTGCCAGCAGCTCCTATAAAAAAGACGGTGGGAACACTGAAGCTTTCTTT | CASSSYKKDGGNTEAFF
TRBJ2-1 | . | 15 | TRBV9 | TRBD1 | TGTGCCAGCAGCGCAAGGGGGGACAGGGACGATGAGCAGTTCTTC | CASSARGDRDDEQFF
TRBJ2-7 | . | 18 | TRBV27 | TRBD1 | TGTGCCAGCAGTTCATACCCCCCGGACAGGCGGAGCTCCTACGAGCAGTACTTC | CASSSYPPDRRSSYEQYF
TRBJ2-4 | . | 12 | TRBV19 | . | TGTGCCAGTAGTATCCAGGGGAACATTCAGTACTTC | CASSIQGNIQYF
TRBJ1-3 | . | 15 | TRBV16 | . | TGTGCCAGCAGCTCACCGGGGGAAACGAGGAACACCATATATTTT | CASSSPGETRNTIYF
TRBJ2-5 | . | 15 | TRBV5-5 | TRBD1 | TGTGCCAGCAGCTTGGGCCCCGGGACAGAGGAGACCCAGTACTTC | CASSLGPGTEETQYF
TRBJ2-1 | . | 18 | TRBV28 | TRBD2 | TGTGCCAGCAGTTCATATTTAGGGACTAGCGGGAATCACAATGAGCAGTTCTTC | CASSSYLGTSGNHNEQFF
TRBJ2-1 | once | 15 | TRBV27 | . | TGTGCCAGCAGTTTTACGGTCAGCTCCTACAATGAGCAGTTCTTC | CASSFTVSSYNEQFF
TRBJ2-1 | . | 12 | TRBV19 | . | TGTGCCAGTAGTATCAGGGACAATGAGCAGTTCTTC | CASSIRDNEQFF
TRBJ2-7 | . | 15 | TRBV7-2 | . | TGTGCCAGCAGCTTAAGTCTGTCCGATTCCTACGAGCAGTACTTC | CASSLSLSDSYEQYF
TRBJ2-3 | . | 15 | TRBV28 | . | TGTGCCAGCAGTGAGGTCCGAGGGGCCGCAGATACGCAGTATTTT | CASSEVRGAADTQYF
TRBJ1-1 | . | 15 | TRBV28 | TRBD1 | TGTGCCAGCAGTTTTTCCGGACAGGCGTACACTGAAGCTTTCTTT | CASSFSGQAYTEAFF
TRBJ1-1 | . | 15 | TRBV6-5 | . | TGTGCCAGCAGTCAGCCAAGCCGGGCCGCCCCTGGGGTTTTCTTT | CASSQPSRAAPGVFF